This T cell receptor beta chain was documented in a study of T-cell reconstitution after alpha-beta-depleted transplantation in children. Germline V lookup: CDR1 SEHNR, CDR2 FQNEAQ (reference sequence). The CDR3 runs to 15 residues. V was pared by 8 bases and J by 1 base, with 7 bases of the junction left unmatched. Study-wide points: Several hundred rapidly expanded clones from non-depleted graft cells reportedly supplied alpha-beta T cells about two months post-transplant. Counts and diversity of T cells one year after transplant came mostly from newly produced T cells.

This clonotype has just a few counts. Antigen unknown. TCRbeta library construction was performed incorporating unique molecular identifiers. In TCRdb, the PCR reads were re-called with MiXCR into one record per CDR3 protein. The repertoire holds 440,000 or so distinct CDR3 sequences, with over 40% as singletons. Specimen: PBMCs, collected before TCRalphabeta/CD19-depleted stem cell transplant. This sequence joins TRBV7-9 and TRBJ2-5, with 10 bases that match TRBD1. The source of this sequence is a girl aged 2-15 years with aplastic anemia, due to receive a stem cell transplant. CDR3 bases: TGTGCCAGCGTAAACCGGGACAGGGGCCAAGAGACCCAGTACTTC. Encoded protein: CASVNRDRGQETQYF.